The text below deals with one TCR beta chain. Antigen specificity is unknown. The entry originates in a study of cytomegalovirus exposure and HLA in healthy donors. Study context: The early release's HLA-typed donors yielded 70 million to 85 million unique TCRs. Whole-study results and caveats: Researchers catalogued under 200 TCR beta chains as cytomegalovirus-associated. In an earlier analysis, productive rearrangement rates for most beta V segments clustered near 90% or 30%.

Germline assignment: CDR1 MNHNS and CDR2 SASEGT. The trim removed 4 bases at V and 6 bases at J, leaving 4 bases unmatched. This CDR3 comprises 15 residues. 13 Jbeta primers and 60 Vbeta primers were used for the PCR. Data came from immunoSEQ multiplex PCR; TCRdb stores just in-frame clones and leaves some out. The table includes some 110,000 clones, around 74% detected once. This clonotype originated in a woman between 18 and 29 years old in good health and CMV-seronegative. This rearrangement joins TRBV6-1 to TRBJ1-6; TRBD1 matches at 9 bases. Sequenced input: PBMCs. The CDR3 DNA is TGTGCCAGCAGTGTACAGGACAGGGGTAATTCACCCCTCCACTTT. It translates to CASSVQDRGNSPLHF.